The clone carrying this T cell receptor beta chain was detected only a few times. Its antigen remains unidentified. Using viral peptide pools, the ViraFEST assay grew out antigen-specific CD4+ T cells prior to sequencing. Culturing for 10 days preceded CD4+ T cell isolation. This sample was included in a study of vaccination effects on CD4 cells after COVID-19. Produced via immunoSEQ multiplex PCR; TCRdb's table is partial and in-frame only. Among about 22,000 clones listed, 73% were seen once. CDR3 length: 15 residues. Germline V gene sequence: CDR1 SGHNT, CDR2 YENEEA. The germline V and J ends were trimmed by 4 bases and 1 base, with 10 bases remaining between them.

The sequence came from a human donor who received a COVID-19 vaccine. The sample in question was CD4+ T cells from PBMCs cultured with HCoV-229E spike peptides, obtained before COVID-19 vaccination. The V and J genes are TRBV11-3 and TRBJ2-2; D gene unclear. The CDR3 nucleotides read TGTGCCAGCAGCTCCTGGACGGAGAACACCGGGGAGCTGTTTTTT. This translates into CASSSWTENTGELFF.